These 4 T cell receptor beta chains share one sample of origin, sequenced in a study of blood T cell repertoires in COVID-19. Repertoires were generated with immunoSEQ multiplex PCR, while TCRdb's copy carries only in-frame clones and drops some. This table holds 95,000 to 150,000 clones, roughly three quarters found once. Sequencing was carried out using peripheral blood. These TCRs come from a woman at least 80 years old with acute or convalescent COVID-19.

The CDR3 bases are TGTGCCATCAGTGAGGGACTAGCGGGAGGCACAGATACGCAGTATTTT. Amino acid sequence: CAISEGLAGGTDTQYF. The chain employs TRBV10-3 and TRBJ2-3; 13 positions match TRBD2. This CDR3 has 16 residues. Germline trimming cut 2 bases from V and 1 base from J; bases unmatched to any gene: 0. In germline, CDR1 is ENHRY, CDR2 SYGVKD.

J is TRBJ1-5 and V is TRBV6-1; 8 bases line up with TRBD1. The CDR3 has 16 amino acids. The V segment lost 1 base and the J segment 7 bases; nucleotides outside the gene matches: 9. The germline CDR1 and CDR2 sequences are MNHNS and SASEGT. CDR3 coding DNA: TGTGCCAGCAGTGAAGGATCAGGGGGCGGCGTCCAGCCCCAGCATTTT. Its protein is CASSEGSGGGVQPQHF.

The chain recombines TRBV18 with TRBJ2-6; 10 bases map to TRBD2. The V gene end was trimmed by 3 bases and the J gene end by 0 bases; junction bases not matched to a gene: 14. Germline loops: CDR1 KGHSH, CDR2 LQKENI. This CDR3 is 21 amino acids long. For the CDR3, the DNA is TGTGCCAGCTCACCCCCAACTAGCGGGAAAAGACAGAGCTCTGGGGCCAACGTCCTGACTTTC. It translates to CASSPPTSGKRQSSGANVLTF.

This chain uses TRBV7-2 with TRBJ2-2; 7 positions match TRBD1. The CDR3 runs to 15 residues. Trimming at V came to 3 bases and at J to 6 bases, leaving 7 bases not matched to a gene. In germline, CDR1 is SGHTA, CDR2 FQGNSA. The DNA of the CDR3 is TGTGCCAGCAGCTTTAGACAGGGCGTGGCCGGGGAGCTGTTTTTT. Translation: CASSFRQGVAGELFF. The full variable domain, its missing parts supplied by reference TRBV7-2 and TRBJ2-2, is GAGVSQSPSNKVTEKGKDVELRCDPISGHTALYWYRQSLGQGLEFLIYFQGNSAPDKSGLPSDRFSAERTGGSVSTLTIQRTQQEDSAVYLCASSFRQGVAGELFFGEGSRLTVL.